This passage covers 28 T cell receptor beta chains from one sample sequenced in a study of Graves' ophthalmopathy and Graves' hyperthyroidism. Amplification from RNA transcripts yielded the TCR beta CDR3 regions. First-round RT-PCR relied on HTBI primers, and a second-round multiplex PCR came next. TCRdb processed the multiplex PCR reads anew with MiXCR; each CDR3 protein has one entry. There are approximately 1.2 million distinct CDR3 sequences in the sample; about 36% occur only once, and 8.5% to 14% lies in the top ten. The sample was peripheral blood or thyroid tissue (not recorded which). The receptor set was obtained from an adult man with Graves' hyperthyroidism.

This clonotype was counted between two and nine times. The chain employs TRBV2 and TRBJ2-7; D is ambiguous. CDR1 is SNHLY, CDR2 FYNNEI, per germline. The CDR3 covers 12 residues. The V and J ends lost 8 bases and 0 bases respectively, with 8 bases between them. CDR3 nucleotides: TGTGCCAGCGGACGGACCTCCTACGAGCAGTACTTC. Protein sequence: CASGRTSYEQYF.

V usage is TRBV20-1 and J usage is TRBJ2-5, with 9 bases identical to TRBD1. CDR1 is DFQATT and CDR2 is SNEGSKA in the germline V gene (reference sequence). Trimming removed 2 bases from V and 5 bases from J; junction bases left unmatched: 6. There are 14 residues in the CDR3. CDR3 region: CSARPGQGGETQYF. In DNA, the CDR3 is TGCAGTGCTAGACCGGGACAGGGCGGGGAGACCCAGTACTTC.

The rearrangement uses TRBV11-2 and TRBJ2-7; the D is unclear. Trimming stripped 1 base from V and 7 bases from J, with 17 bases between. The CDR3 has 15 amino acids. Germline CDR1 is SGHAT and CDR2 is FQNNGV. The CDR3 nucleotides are TGTGCCAGCAGCTTAGCCAGGTCATTCTCTAAGGAGCAGTACTTC. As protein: CASSLARSFSKEQYF.

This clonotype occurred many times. The CDR3: CSARGDNLNTEAFF. The DNA for the CDR3 is TGCAGTGCTAGAGGGGACAACTTGAACACTGAAGCTTTCTTT. The chain links TRBV20-1 to TRBJ1-1; maybe TRBD1 (6 bases). Per germline, CDR1 DFQATT and CDR2 SNEGSKA (reference sequence). The CDR3 runs 14 residues. V gave up 1 base and J gave up 0 bases, with 9 bases separating them.

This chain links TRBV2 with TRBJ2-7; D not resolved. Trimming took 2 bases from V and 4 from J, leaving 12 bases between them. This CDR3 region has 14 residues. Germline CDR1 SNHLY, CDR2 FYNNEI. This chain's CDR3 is CASSESWGGYEQYF. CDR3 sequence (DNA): TGTGCCAGCAGTGAAAGCTGGGGTGGGTACGAGCAGTACTTC.

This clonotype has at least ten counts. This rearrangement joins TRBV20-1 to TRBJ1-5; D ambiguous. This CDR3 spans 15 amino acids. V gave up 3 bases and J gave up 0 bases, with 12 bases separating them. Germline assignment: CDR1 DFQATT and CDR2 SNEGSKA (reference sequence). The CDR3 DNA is TGCAGTGCTAGCGGGCCCTCATATAGCAATCAGCCCCAGCATTTT. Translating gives CSASGPSYSNQPQHF.

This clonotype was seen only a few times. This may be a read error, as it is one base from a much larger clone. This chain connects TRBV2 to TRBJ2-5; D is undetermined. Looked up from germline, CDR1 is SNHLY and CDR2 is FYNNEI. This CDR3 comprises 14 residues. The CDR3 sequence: CASSQARTEETQYF. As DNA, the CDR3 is TGTGCCAGCAGTCAAGCGCGAACGGAAGAGACCCAGTACTTC.

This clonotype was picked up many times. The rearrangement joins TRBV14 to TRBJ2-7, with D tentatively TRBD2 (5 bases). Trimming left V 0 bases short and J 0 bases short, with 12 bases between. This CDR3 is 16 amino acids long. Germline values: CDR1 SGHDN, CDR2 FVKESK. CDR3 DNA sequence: TGTGCCAGCAGCCAAGATAGTACTAGATACTCCTACGAGCAGTACTTC. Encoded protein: CASSQDSTRYSYEQYF.

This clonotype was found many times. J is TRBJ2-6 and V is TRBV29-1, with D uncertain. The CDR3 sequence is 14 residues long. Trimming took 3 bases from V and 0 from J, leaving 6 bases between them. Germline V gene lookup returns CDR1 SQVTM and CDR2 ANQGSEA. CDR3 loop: CSVDQLSGANVLTF. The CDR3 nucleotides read TGCAGCGTTGACCAGCTCTCTGGGGCCAACGTCCTGACTTTC. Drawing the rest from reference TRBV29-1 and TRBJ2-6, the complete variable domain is SAVISQKPSRDICQRGTSLTIQCQVDSQVTMMFWYRQQPGQSLTLIATANQGSEATYESGFVIDKFPISRPNLTFSTLTVSNMSPEDSSIYLCSVDQLSGANVLTFGAGSRLTVL.

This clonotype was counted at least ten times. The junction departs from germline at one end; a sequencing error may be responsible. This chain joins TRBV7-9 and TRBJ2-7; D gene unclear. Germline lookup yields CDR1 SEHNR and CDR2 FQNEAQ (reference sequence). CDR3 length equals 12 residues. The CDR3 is CAGSLNSNEQYF. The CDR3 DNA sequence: TGTGCCGGCAGCTTAAACAGCAACGAGCAGTACTTC.

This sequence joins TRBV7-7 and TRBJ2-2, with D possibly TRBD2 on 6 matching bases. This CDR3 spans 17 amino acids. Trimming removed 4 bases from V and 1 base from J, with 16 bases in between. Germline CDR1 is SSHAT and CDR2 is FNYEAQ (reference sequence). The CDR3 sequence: CASSSTAGTQNTGELFF. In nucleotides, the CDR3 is TGTGCCAGCAGCTCAACAGCCGGGACTCAGAACACCGGGGAGCTGTTTTTT.

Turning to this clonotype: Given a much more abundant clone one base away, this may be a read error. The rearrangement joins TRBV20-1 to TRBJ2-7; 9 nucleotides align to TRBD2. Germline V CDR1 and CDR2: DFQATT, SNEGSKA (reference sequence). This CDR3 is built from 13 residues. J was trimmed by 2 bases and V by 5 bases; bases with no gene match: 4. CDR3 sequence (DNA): TGCAGTGCTTCCGCGGGGGGGCCCTACGAGCAGTACTTC. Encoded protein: CSASAGGPYEQYF.

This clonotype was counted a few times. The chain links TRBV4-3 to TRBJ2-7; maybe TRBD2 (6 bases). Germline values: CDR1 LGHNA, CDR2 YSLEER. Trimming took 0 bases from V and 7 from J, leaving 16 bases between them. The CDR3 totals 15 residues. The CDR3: CASSQDSWGEGEQYF. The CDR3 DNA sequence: TGCGCCAGCAGCCAAGATTCATGGGGGGAAGGTGAGCAGTACTTC.

The CDR3 nucleotides are TGTGCCAGCAGTGGCCCCGGGGGGCTGGGGGAGACCCAGTACTTC. Amino acid sequence: CASSGPGGLGETQYF. V is TRBV6-5 and J is TRBJ2-5; D is possibly TRBD2 (7 bases). The CDR3 extends over 15 amino acids. CDR1 and CDR2 (germline): MNHEY, SVGAGI. Between the trimmed V and J ends, which lost 5 bases and 5 bases, there was a span of 18 bases.

The CDR3 region has the DNA TGCAGTGCTAGAAGGACAGTTAACTATGGCTACACCTTC. Encoded protein: CSARRTVNYGYTF. The chain employs TRBV20-1 and TRBJ1-2; maybe TRBD1 (6 bases). The CDR3 sequence is 13 residues long. Germline-derived CDR1 and CDR2 are DFQATT and SNEGSKA (reference sequence). Between the trimmed V and J ends, which lost 2 bases and 1 base, there was a span of 8 bases.

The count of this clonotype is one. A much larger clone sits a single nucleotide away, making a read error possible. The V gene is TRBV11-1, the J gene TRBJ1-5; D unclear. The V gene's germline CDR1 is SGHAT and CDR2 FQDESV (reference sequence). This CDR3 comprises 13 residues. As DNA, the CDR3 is TGTGTCAGCAGTGTCGAAACTAATCAGCCCCAGCATTTT. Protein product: CVSSVETNQPQHF.

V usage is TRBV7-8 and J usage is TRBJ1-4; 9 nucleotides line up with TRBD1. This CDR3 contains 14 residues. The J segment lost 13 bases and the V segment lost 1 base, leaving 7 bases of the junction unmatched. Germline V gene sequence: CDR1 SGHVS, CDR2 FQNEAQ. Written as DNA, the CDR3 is TGTGCCAGCAGCTTAGGTGGGACAGGGTTGCGACTGTTTTTT. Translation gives CASSLGGTGLRLFF.

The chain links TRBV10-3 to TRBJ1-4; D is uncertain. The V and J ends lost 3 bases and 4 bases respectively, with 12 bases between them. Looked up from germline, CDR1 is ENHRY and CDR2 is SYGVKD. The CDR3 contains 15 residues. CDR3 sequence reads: CAISETKAINEKLFF. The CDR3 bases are TGTGCCATCAGTGAAACCAAGGCGATTAATGAAAAACTGTTTTTT.

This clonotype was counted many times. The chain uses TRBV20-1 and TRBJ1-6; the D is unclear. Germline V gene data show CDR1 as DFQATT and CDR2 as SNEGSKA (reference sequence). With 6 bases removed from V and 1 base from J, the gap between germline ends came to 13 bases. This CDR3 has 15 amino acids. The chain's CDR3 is CSATKSESYNSPLHF. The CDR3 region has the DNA TGCAGTGCAACCAAGTCTGAGTCCTATAATTCACCCCTCCACTTT.

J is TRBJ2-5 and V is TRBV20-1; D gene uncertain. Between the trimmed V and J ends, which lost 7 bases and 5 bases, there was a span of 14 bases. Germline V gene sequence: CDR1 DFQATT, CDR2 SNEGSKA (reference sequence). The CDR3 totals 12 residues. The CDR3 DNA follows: TGCAGTGTCATAGACCCCCCCGAGACCCAGTACTTC. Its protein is CSVIDPPETQYF.

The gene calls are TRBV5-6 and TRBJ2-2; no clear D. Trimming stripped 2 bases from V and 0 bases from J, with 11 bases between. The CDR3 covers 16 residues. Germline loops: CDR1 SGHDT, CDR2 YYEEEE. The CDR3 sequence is CASSFVPGANTGELFF. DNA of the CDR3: TGTGCCAGCAGCTTCGTGCCAGGCGCGAACACCGGGGAGCTGTTTTTT.

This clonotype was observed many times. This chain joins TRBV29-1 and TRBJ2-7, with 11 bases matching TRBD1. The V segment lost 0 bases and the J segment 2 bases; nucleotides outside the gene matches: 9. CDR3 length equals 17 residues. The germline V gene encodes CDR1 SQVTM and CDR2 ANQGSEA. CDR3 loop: CSVEDSPDRGHPYEQYF. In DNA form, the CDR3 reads TGCAGCGTTGAAGACTCCCCGGACAGGGGGCATCCCTACGAGCAGTACTTC.

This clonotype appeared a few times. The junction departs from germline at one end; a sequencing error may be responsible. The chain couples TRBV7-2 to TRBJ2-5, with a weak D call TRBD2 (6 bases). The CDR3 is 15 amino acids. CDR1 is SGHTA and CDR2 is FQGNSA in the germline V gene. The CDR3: CASSAGPGPGETQYF. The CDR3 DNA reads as TGCGCCAGCAGCGCGGGACCGGGGCCTGGGGAGACCCAGTACTTC.

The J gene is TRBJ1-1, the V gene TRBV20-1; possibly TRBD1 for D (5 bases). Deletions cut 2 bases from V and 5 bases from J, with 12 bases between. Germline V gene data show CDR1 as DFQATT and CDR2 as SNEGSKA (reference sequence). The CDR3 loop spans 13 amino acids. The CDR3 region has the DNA TGCAGTGCTAGATGGGGTGGGGGAACTGAAGCTTTCTTT. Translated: CSARWGGGTEAFF.

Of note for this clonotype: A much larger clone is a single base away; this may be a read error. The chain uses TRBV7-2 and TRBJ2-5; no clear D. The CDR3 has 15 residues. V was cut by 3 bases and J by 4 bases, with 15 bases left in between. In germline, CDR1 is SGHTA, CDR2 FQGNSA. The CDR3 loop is CASSFASAPGETQYF. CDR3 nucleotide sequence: TGTGCCAGCAGCTTCGCGTCAGCACCCGGAGAGACCCAGTACTTC.

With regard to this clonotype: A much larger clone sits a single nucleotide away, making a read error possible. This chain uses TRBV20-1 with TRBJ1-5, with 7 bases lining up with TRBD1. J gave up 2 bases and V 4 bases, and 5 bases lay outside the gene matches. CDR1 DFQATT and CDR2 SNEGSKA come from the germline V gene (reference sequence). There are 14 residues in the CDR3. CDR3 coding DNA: TGCAGTGCTACACAGGGGATTGGCAATCAGCCCCAGCATTTT. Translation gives CSATQGIGNQPQHF.

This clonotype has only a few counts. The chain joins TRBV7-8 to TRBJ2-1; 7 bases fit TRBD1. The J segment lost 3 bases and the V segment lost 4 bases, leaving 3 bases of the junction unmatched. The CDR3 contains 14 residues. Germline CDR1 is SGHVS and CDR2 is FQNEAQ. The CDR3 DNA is TGTGCCAGCAGCTCATGGGACAGCTACAATGAGCAGTTCTTC. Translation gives CASSSWDSYNEQFF.

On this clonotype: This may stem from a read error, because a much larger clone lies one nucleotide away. The CDR3 coding sequence is TGCAGTGCTAGATTCCAGGGGGCCAGGGGAGAACTGTTTTTT. Protein product: CSARFQGARGELFF. This chain links TRBV20-1 with TRBJ1-4; 8 bases match TRBD1. J lost 12 bases, V lost 2 bases, and 11 bases had no gene match. This CDR3 contains 14 residues. Germline CDR1 and CDR2: DFQATT and SNEGSKA (reference sequence).